This T cell receptor beta chain was observed in a study of blood T cell repertoires in COVID-19. The CDR3 length is 15 residues. The V gene's germline CDR1 is MNHEY and CDR2 SMNVEV (reference sequence). V lost 3 bases and J lost 4, with 15 bases in between. Clones were read by immunoSEQ multiplex PCR, and TCRdb kept only the in-frame ones, dropping some. The table has 75,000 to 95,000 clones, about four fifths seen once. The rearrangement joins TRBV27 to TRBJ1-2; no clear D. The sample consisted of peripheral blood. This receptor was taken from a man aged 55 to 70 with acute or convalescent COVID-19. CDR3 region: CASSFRPGPFYGYTF. CDR3 nucleotides: TGTGCCAGCAGTTTCCGGCCAGGTCCATTCTATGGCTACACCTTC.